Presented here are 13 T cell receptor beta chains from one specimen sequenced in a study of STAT5B mutations in CD4+ large granular lymphocyte leukemia. TCRdb keeps only in-frame clones here, not all; method: immunoSEQ multiplex PCR. In the table there are under 40,000 clones, roughly two thirds of which are singletons. The sequenced sample consisted of CD4+ T cells from blood buffy coats. These receptors originate from a human donor in good health.

This clone was seen a handful of times. The CDR3 is CASSGQGAGGYTF. CDR3 sequence (DNA): TGTGCCAGCAGTGGACAGGGGGCAGGTGGCTACACCTTC. The chain is built from TRBV2 and TRBJ1-2, with 10 bases identical to TRBD1. After removal of 4 bases from V and 7 bases from J, the junction contained 3 bases not matched to a gene. This CDR3 spans 13 amino acids. The germline CDR1 and CDR2 sequences are SNHLY and FYNNEI.

The chain joins TRBV7-6 to TRBJ1-5; perhaps TRBD1 as D (5 bases). From germline, CDR1 is SGHVS and CDR2 FNYEAQ. The CDR3 has 14 amino acids. V dropped 2 bases and J dropped 4 bases, with 9 bases sitting between them. The CDR3 spells CASSLMAGNQPQHF. CDR3 DNA: TGTGCCAGCAGCTTAATGGCAGGGAATCAGCCCCAGCATTTT.

The chain combines TRBV9 with TRBJ2-5; 13 bases fit TRBD2. J lost 5 bases, V lost 1 base, and 5 bases had no gene match. The CDR3 runs to 16 residues. Per the germline V gene, CDR1 is SGDLS and CDR2 is YYNGEE. In DNA form, the CDR3 reads TGTGCCAGCAGCGTACTTATGGGACTAGCGGGGGAGACCCAGTACTTC. Translation gives CASSVLMGLAGETQYF.

This chain joins TRBV11-3 and TRBJ1-6, with D tentatively TRBD1 (5 bases). The ends were cut back, 5 bases at V and 6 bases at J, with 11 bases in the middle. Looked up from germline, CDR1 is SGHNT and CDR2 is YENEEA. This CDR3 spans 14 amino acids. CDR3 region: CASSRTGGNSPLHF. DNA for the CDR3: TGTGCCAGCAGCCGGACCGGGGGTAATTCACCCCTCCACTTT.

The CDR3 nucleotides are TGTGCCAGTAGCCCAGTCCGCGGAAGTCCGCAAGAGACCCAGTACTTC. It is translated as CASSPVRGSPQETQYF. V gene TRBV19 combines with J gene TRBJ2-5, with D unclear. The V gene's germline CDR1 is LNHDA and CDR2 SQIVND (reference sequence). Trimming cost V 6 bases and J 2 bases, with 19 bases left between them. The CDR3 sequence is 16 residues long.

The rearrangement joins TRBV6-5 to TRBJ2-2, with D perhaps matching TRBD1 (6 bases). CDR3 size: 15 residues. The germline gives CDR1 MNHEY, CDR2 SVGAGI. V lost 0 bases, J lost 1 base, and 6 bases lay in between. The CDR3 nucleotides are TGTGCCAGCAGTTACTCGACAGGGAACACCGGGGAGCTGTTTTTT. Translation gives CASSYSTGNTGELFF.

This clone was seen once. The V gene is TRBV30, the J gene TRBJ1-4; 8 nucleotides align to TRBD1. The CDR3 loop spans 15 amino acids. Germline V gene data show CDR1 as GTSNPN and CDR2 as SVGIG (reference sequence). J gave up 1 base and V 8 bases, and 9 bases lay outside the gene matches. CDR3 sequence reads: CARNQGARTNEKLFF. The CDR3 bases are TGTGCCCGCAATCAGGGGGCAAGAACTAATGAAAAACTGTTTTTT.

This chain links TRBV9 with TRBJ2-7; maybe TRBD1 (5 bases). CDR3 length: 15 residues. CDR1 is SGDLS, CDR2 YYNGEE, per germline. The V gene lost 0 bases and the J gene lost 5 bases, with 15 bases spanning the gap. CDR3 in DNA: TGTGCCAGCAGCGTAGGAATAGGGGTGAAGAACGAGCAGTACTTC. It translates to CASSVGIGVKNEQYF.

This clone was seen more than once but under ten times. V is TRBV2 and J is TRBJ2-3; tentatively, D is TRBD1 (6 bases). Trimming shortened V by 1 base and J by 5 bases, and 10 bases separated the two germline ends. The CDR3 runs 14 residues. Germline CDR1 is SNHLY and CDR2 is FYNNEI. The CDR3 DNA is TGTGCCAGCAGTGAAGGATTCAGGGGAGATACGCAGTATTTT. This codes for CASSEGFRGDTQYF.

The V and J genes are TRBV10-3 and TRBJ2-2; 11 nucleotides match TRBD2. Germline V lookup: CDR1 ENHRY, CDR2 SYGVKD. Trimming took 3 bases from V and 6 from J; bases not matched to a gene: 3. The CDR3 length is 15 residues. The CDR3 sequence: CAISDSGGAPGELFF. The CDR3 DNA reads TGTGCCATCAGTGATAGCGGGGGGGCCCCCGGGGAGCTGTTTTTT.

The rearrangement uses TRBV7-2 and TRBJ2-7; D is unresolved. V was clipped by 3 bases and J by 0 bases, with 9 bases between them. The CDR3 runs to 14 residues. Germline V gene sequence: CDR1 SGHTA, CDR2 FQGNSA. The DNA of the CDR3 is TGTGCCAGCAGCTTTATGGCCTCCTCCTACGAGCAGTACTTC. It specifies CASSFMASSYEQYF.

In regard to this clone: One junction end disagrees with the germline gene, perhaps due to a read error. V usage is TRBV7-7 and J usage is TRBJ2-5, with D hard to call. This CDR3 has 13 residues. Germline assignment: CDR1 SSHAT and CDR2 FNYEAQ (reference sequence). The CDR3 reads CASSLGELETQYF. DNA for the CDR3: TGTGCTAGCAGCTTAGGTGAGCTGGAGACCCAGTACTTC.

This clone was seen once. This chain connects TRBV5-3 to TRBJ1-1, with D maybe TRBD1 (6 bases). TRBV5-3 is classed as an ORF, of uncertain function. This CDR3 has 16 residues. V was cut by 6 bases and J by 3 bases, with 21 bases left in between. The CDR3 DNA reads TGTGCCAGAATAGGGTGGGGGGCGCCTCAATACACTGAAGCTTTCTTT. Encoded protein: CARIGWGAPQYTEAFF.